Presented here are 27 T cell receptor beta chains from one specimen sequenced in a study of blood T cell repertoires in COVID-19 (dated by TCRdb to about 2020). The library was produced with the immunoSEQ multiplex PCR assay. Sourced from immuneACCESS, this table was stored by TCRdb with only in-frame sequences that have V and J called. A share of the clones is absent; for the studies checked, an unresolved V gene accounts for under half, and the remainder has no known explanation. Within this sample are 130,000 or so clones, with about nine tenths of them counted one time only. About 2.5% of the sample is in the top ten clones. The sample comprised peripheral blood. The receptor source for this set is a human donor with COVID-19, enrolled during active disease. The donor label of this sample is uncertain.

The chain carries TRBV6-1 and TRBJ1-2, with unresolved D. The length of the CDR3 is 13 residues. Trimming shortened V by 1 base and J by 5 bases, and 8 bases separated the two germline ends. Germline V CDR1 and CDR2: MNHNS, SASEGT. The CDR3 is CASSEEEKYGYTF. The DNA of the CDR3 is TGTGCCAGCAGTGAAGAAGAGAAATATGGCTACACCTTC.

The chain is built from TRBV14 and TRBJ1-2; D is uncertain. Germline CDR1 and CDR2: SGHDN and FVKESK. The V gene lost 1 base and the J gene lost 2 bases, with 5 bases spanning the gap. The CDR3 is 13 amino acids. The DNA of the CDR3 is TGTGCCAGCAGCCAAGGACAAAACTATGGCTACACCTTC. Its protein product is CASSQGQNYGYTF.

The rearrangement links TRBV5-1 to TRBJ2-3; possibly TRBD2 for D (6 bases). V lost 0 bases, J lost 0 bases, and 20 bases lay in between. The CDR3 runs 19 residues. Germline V gene data show CDR1 as SGHRS and CDR2 as YFSETQ. The CDR3 loop reads CASSLAVSGGIGSTDTQYF. DNA of the CDR3: TGCGCCAGCAGCTTGGCTGTATCTGGAGGGATCGGGAGCACAGATACGCAGTATTTT. Looking up the rest from reference TRBV5-1 and TRBJ2-3 gives the full variable domain: KAGVTQTPRYLIKTRGQQVTLSCSPISGHRSVSWYQQTPGQGLQFLFEYFSETQRNKGNFPGRFSGRQFSNSRSEMNVSTLELGDSALYLCASSLAVSGGIGSTDTQYFGPGTRLTVL.

The chain couples TRBV6-5 to TRBJ1-6; possibly TRBD1 for D (6 bases). V was clipped by 6 bases and J by 5 bases, with 14 bases between them. The CDR3 loop spans 15 amino acids. Germline V lookup: CDR1 MNHEY, CDR2 SVGAGI. The CDR3 coding sequence is TGTGCCAGCAGAACGGGACAAGGGGATAATTCACCCCTCCACTTT. It specifies CASRTGQGDNSPLHF.

The V gene is TRBV6-5, the J gene TRBJ2-1; TRBD2 is a possible D gene (7 bases). The V end was cut by 2 bases, the J end by 5 bases, with 16 bases between. This CDR3 is 16 amino acids long. CDR1 and CDR2 from the germline V gene are MNHEY and SVGAGI. CDR3 in amino acids: CASSYSAGAAHNEQFF. Written as DNA, the CDR3 is TGTGCCAGCAGTTACAGTGCGGGGGCTGCTCACAATGAGCAGTTCTTC.

The V gene is TRBV6-5, the J gene TRBJ2-6; D remains unclear. V was cut by 5 bases and J by 2 bases, with 7 bases left in between. The CDR3 spans 14 residues. Germline V lookup: CDR1 MNHEY, CDR2 SVGAGI. CDR3 residues: CASSTVAGANVLTF. CDR3 sequence (DNA): TGTGCCAGCAGTACAGTTGCTGGGGCCAACGTCCTGACTTTC.

In nucleotides, the CDR3 is TGCGCCAGCAAACCTGGGACTAGCGGGGGCTACGAGCAGTACTTC. Translating it yields CASKPGTSGGYEQYF. V is TRBV5-1 and J is TRBJ2-7; 14 bases are shared with TRBD2. Germline V gene sequence: CDR1 SGHRS, CDR2 YFSETQ. With 6 bases clipped from V and 3 bases from J, the junction kept 5 bases outside the gene matches. The CDR3 extends over 15 amino acids.

The genes are TRBV6-5 and TRBJ1-1; 11 nucleotides agree with TRBD1. Germline V gene data show CDR1 as MNHEY and CDR2 as SVGAGI. Unmatched junction bases numbered 2, after V lost 1 base and J lost 1 base. The CDR3 length is 16 residues. The CDR3 here is CASSYLGQGENTEAFF. The CDR3 nucleotides read TGTGCCAGCAGTTACTTGGGACAGGGGGAGAACACTGAAGCTTTCTTT.

This clone was seen more than once but under ten times. This chain connects TRBV6-6 to TRBJ1-6; D gene uncertain. The V end lost 8 bases, the J end lost 7 bases, and 15 bases lay between the germline ends. The CDR3 has 14 amino acids. Per the germline V gene, CDR1 is MNHNY and CDR2 is SVGAGI (reference sequence). CDR3 bases: TGTGCCAGCGACGAGGCCCTCTTAAATTCACCCCTCCACTTT. This codes for CASDEALLNSPLHF.

The V and J genes are TRBV29-1 and TRBJ1-4; D remains unclear. The CDR3 covers 12 residues. V shed 7 bases and J shed 6 bases, with 12 bases lying between them. CDR1 SQVTM and CDR2 ANQGSEA come from the germline V gene. The CDR3: CSGAAGDEKLFF. Written as DNA, the CDR3 is TGCAGCGGGGCAGCGGGTGATGAAAAACTGTTTTTT.

The table lists this clone with a few counts. V is TRBV7-9 and J is TRBJ2-7; D might be TRBD1 (6 bases). With 7 bases removed from V and 0 bases from J, the gap between germline ends came to 10 bases. CDR1 is SEHNR, CDR2 FQNEAQ, per germline (reference sequence). This CDR3 comprises 13 residues. The CDR3 loop is CASTQGSSYEQYF. CDR3 nucleotide sequence: TGTGCCAGCACGCAGGGGAGCTCCTACGAGCAGTACTTC.

The genes are TRBV21-1 and TRBJ1-3. TRBV21-1 is a recognized pseudogene. The CDR3 contains 16 residues. The CDR3 DNA reads as TGTGCCAGCAGCAAAGCGCTAAAGTCCCCTGGAAACACCATATATTTT. Translated: CASSKALKSPGNTIYF.

The chain joins TRBV30 to TRBJ1-1, with a weak D call TRBD1 (5 bases). This CDR3 comprises 16 residues. V shed 4 bases and J shed 1 base, with 19 bases lying between them. Germline V CDR1 and CDR2: GTSNPN, SVGIG (reference sequence). The chain's CDR3 is CAWNFGGETGNTEAFF. The CDR3, as DNA: TGTGCCTGGAATTTCGGGGGGGAAACCGGGAACACTGAAGCTTTCTTT.

This clone has a single count. The chain employs TRBV4-1 and TRBJ2-1; 10 bases are a match to TRBD2. CDR3 length: 15 residues. The V and J ends lost 0 bases and 12 bases, in that order; junction bases with no gene match: 8. Germline CDR1 reads MGHRA; CDR2 reads YSYEKL. The CDR3 spells CASSQDPGLATSQFF. CDR3 coding DNA: TGCGCCAGCAGCCAAGATCCGGGACTAGCGACCTCGCAGTTCTTC.

This chain links TRBV2 with TRBJ1-4; D is unclear. CDR3 size: 13 residues. Trimming left V 8 bases short and J 6 bases short, with 13 bases between. The V gene's germline CDR1 is SNHLY and CDR2 FYNNEI. The CDR3 loop reads CASGPAGDEKLFF. In nucleotides, the CDR3 is TGTGCCAGCGGGCCAGCGGGTGATGAAAAACTGTTTTTT.

The chain links TRBV28 to TRBJ1-1; D ambiguous. This CDR3 comprises 12 residues. V was trimmed by 5 bases and J by 1 base, leaving 5 bases between them. Germline CDR1 and CDR2: MDHEN and SYDVKM. CDR3 in DNA: TGTGCCAGCAGTACTCCGAACACTGAAGCTTTCTTT. Its protein is CASSTPNTEAFF.

CDR3 sequence: CASSSQTGTGLHEQFF. The CDR3 bases are TGCGCCAGCAGCTCCCAAACCGGGACAGGGTTACATGAGCAGTTCTTC. The rearrangement uses TRBV5-1 and TRBJ2-1, with 9 nucleotides matching TRBD1. Germline CDR1 and CDR2: SGHRS and YFSETQ. The CDR3 contains 16 residues. The ends lost 3 bases at V and 8 bases at J; junction bases unmatched: 12.

The chain joins TRBV6-2 or TRBV6-3 to TRBJ1-2; perhaps TRBD1 as D (5 bases). The CDR3 runs 16 residues. Germline V gives CDR1 MNHEY, CDR2 SVGEGT. Trimming took off 6 bases at V and 5 bases at J, with 22 bases between the two ends. CDR3 sequence: CASSPKPGEVGYGYTF. The CDR3 DNA is TGTGCCAGCAGCCCGAAACCGGGGGAGGTCGGGTATGGCTACACCTTC.

This sequence joins TRBV11-1 and TRBJ1-2; a weak D match, TRBD1 (5 bases). The CDR3 runs to 13 residues. Germline CDR1 is SGHAT and CDR2 is FQDESV (reference sequence). With 3 bases removed from V and 2 bases from J, the gap between germline ends came to 7 bases. CDR3 DNA: TGTGCCAGCAGCTTGCACAGGAACTATGGCTACACCTTC. Its protein is CASSLHRNYGYTF.

This chain connects TRBV5-1 to TRBJ2-7, with 8 nucleotides matching TRBD1. The length of the CDR3 is 15 residues. V lost 0 bases, J lost 2 bases, and 4 bases stayed unmatched. Per the germline V gene, CDR1 is SGHRS and CDR2 is YFSETQ. CDR3 sequence reads: CASSLGDRRTYEQYF. CDR3 bases: TGCGCCAGCAGCTTGGGGGACAGGCGAACCTACGAGCAGTACTTC.

The chain carries TRBV18 and TRBJ2-3; D gene unclear. Germline loops: CDR1 KGHSH, CDR2 LQKENI. There are 15 residues in the CDR3. Trimming cost V 0 bases and J 3 bases, with 10 bases left between them. The CDR3 spells CASSPPSQPTDTQYF. DNA of the CDR3: TGTGCCAGCTCACCACCATCACAGCCGACAGATACGCAGTATTTT.

This clone showed up just a few times. The chain recombines TRBV3-1 (or the pseudogene TRBV3-2) with TRBJ1-1, with 8 bases fitting TRBD1. Germline loops: CDR1 LGHDT, CDR2 YNNKEL (reference sequence). Germline trimming cut 0 bases from V and 6 bases from J; bases unmatched to any gene: 3. The CDR3 has 14 residues. The CDR3 sequence is CASSQDTGGAEAFF. The CDR3 DNA reads TGTGCCAGCAGCCAAGACACAGGGGGTGCTGAAGCTTTCTTT.

The gene calls are TRBV2 and TRBJ1-4; TRBD1 matches at 9 bases. In germline, CDR1 is SNHLY, CDR2 FYNNEI. This CDR3 spans 15 amino acids. Losses at the gene ends were 5 bases for V and 4 bases for J; bases not matched to a gene: 5. The CDR3 DNA reads TGTGCCAGCAGTTCGGGACAGGGTTATAATGAAAAACTGTTTTTT. Translating it yields CASSSGQGYNEKLFF. The variable domain in full, completed from reference TRBV2 and TRBJ1-4, reads EPEVTQTPSHQVTQMGQEVILRCVPISNHLYFYWYRQILGQKVEFLVSFYNNEISEKSEIFDDQFSVERPDGSNFTLKIRSTKLEDSAMYFCASSSGQGYNEKLFFGSGTQLSVL.

V usage is TRBV7-8 and J usage is TRBJ1-5; no clear D gene. Germline lookup yields CDR1 SGHVS and CDR2 FQNEAQ. The V gene lost 1 base and the J gene lost 6 bases, with 10 bases spanning the gap. The CDR3 covers 14 residues. The CDR3 DNA reads as TGTGCCAGCAGCTTAGGTCCGGGAACTCAGCCCCAGCATTTT. Amino acids: CASSLGPGTQPQHF.

This sequence joins TRBV12-3 or TRBV12-4 and TRBJ1-1; D unclear. This CDR3 contains 13 residues. V lost 2 bases and J 1 base, leaving 5 bases between the germline ends. The CDR3 region is CASSLLSNTEAFF. The CDR3 bases are TGTGCCAGCAGTTTACTCTCGAACACTGAAGCTTTCTTT.

This clone was seen only once. The chain carries TRBV25-1 and TRBJ2-5; 9 bases are shared with TRBD1. CDR1 and CDR2 from the germline V gene are MGHDK and SYGVNS. This CDR3 is 15 amino acids long. V was pared by 5 bases and J by 2 bases, with 6 bases of the junction left unmatched. The CDR3 DNA sequence: TGTGCCAGCAGTAAAAGGACAGGGGATCAAGAGACCCAGTACTTC. It is translated as CASSKRTGDQETQYF.

The chain is built from TRBV6-5 and TRBJ2-1, with D possibly TRBD1 on 6 matching bases. The CDR3 covers 16 residues. Between the trimmed V and J ends, which lost 0 bases and 0 bases, there was a span of 9 bases. The V gene's germline CDR1 is MNHEY and CDR2 SVGAGI. The CDR3 is CASSYSTGLSYNEQFF. The CDR3 nucleotides read TGTGCCAGCAGTTACTCGACAGGCCTCTCCTACAATGAGCAGTTCTTC.